This entry is about one T cell receptor beta chain. Its target is unknown. Other DNA variants within this sample encode the same CDR3. The germline V gene encodes CDR1 SGHNT and CDR2 YYREEE (reference sequence). The CDR3 has 15 residues. The V gene lost 4 bases and the J gene lost 1 base, with 12 bases spanning the gap. Generated by immunoSEQ multiplex PCR, the TCRdb table keeps only in-frame clones and is missing some. The repertoire includes 13,000 or so clones, under 85% of them detected once, and roughly 20% sits in the top ten. These data belong to a study of OX40 agonist ivuxolimab in advanced cancers. Study context: Males comprised 82.7% of the group, whose mean age was 60 years (range roughly 23 to 80). Findings and caveats of the study: The mean number of expanded clones was higher in CD8+ T cells than in CD4+.

The chain couples TRBV5-4 to TRBJ1-5; D is possibly TRBD1 (5 bases). Specimen: CD4+ or CD8+ T cells sorted from blood, collected in a trial of the OX40 agonist ivuxolimab. The TCR sequence derives from an adult with an advanced solid tumor such as melanoma, head and neck, liver or kidney cancer. The DNA for the CDR3 is TGTGCCAGCAGCCCTGGGAGGGGCAGCAATCAGCCCCAGCATTTT. This gives the protein CASSPGRGSNQPQHF.